The 9 T cell receptor beta chains listed next were all sequenced from one sample in a study of T cells in localized non-small cell lung cancer. Generated by immunoSEQ multiplex PCR, the TCRdb table keeps only in-frame clones and is missing some. The sample yields nearly 4,500 clones, roughly 30% seen once. Source: lung tumor tissue, taken before any cancer treatment. The source of these receptors is a man aged 40-75 years with stage II squamous cell lung carcinoma.

This chain joins TRBV6-8 and TRBJ2-3; 8 nucleotides align to TRBD2. The CDR3 runs 13 residues. V shed 6 bases and J 4 bases; nucleotides not matched to a gene: 3. Germline CDR1 and CDR2: MNHGY and SAAAGT. The CDR3 protein is CASRRTSPDTQYF. CDR3 bases: TGTGCCAGCAGGCGGACTAGCCCAGATACGCAGTATTTT.

The chain is built from TRBV30 and TRBJ1-2, with 8 bases fitting TRBD1. The V and J ends lost 0 bases and 7 bases, in that order; junction bases with no gene match: 7. This CDR3 spans 14 amino acids. CDR1 and CDR2 (germline): GTSNPN, SVGIG (reference sequence). The CDR3, as DNA: TGTGCCTGGAGTGTAAGCAGGGGGCTCGCTGGCTACACCTTC. Its translation: CAWSVSRGLAGYTF.

The chain couples TRBV14 to TRBJ2-1; tentatively, D is TRBD1 (6 bases). V lost 0 bases and J 5 bases, leaving 14 bases between the germline ends. There are 16 residues in the CDR3. Germline loops: CDR1 SGHDN, CDR2 FVKESK. This CDR3 is CASSQDLRTENNEQFF. The CDR3 bases are TGTGCCAGCAGCCAAGATTTAAGGACAGAAAACAATGAGCAGTTCTTC. Complete variable domain (other parts from reference TRBV14 and TRBJ2-1): EAGVTQFPSHSVIEKGQTVTLRCDPISGHDNLYWYRRVMGKEIKFLLHFVKESKQDESGMPNNRFLAERTGGTYSTLKVQPAELEDSGVYFCASSQDLRTENNEQFFGPGTRLTVL.

The V gene is TRBV18, the J gene TRBJ1-5, with no clear D. CDR1 is KGHSH, CDR2 LQKENI, per germline. V was cut by 8 bases and J by 6 bases, with 20 bases left in between. This CDR3 contains 15 residues. CDR3 sequence reads: CASTLNTRDSQPQHF. CDR3 nucleotides: TGTGCCAGCACGCTAAACACTAGGGATAGTCAGCCCCAGCATTTT.

This clone was counted only a few times. The chain is built from TRBV11-3 and TRBJ1-1, with TRBD1 as a possible D gene (6 bases). V lost 5 bases, J lost 0 bases, and 10 bases lay in between. The CDR3 is made up of 14 amino acids. CDR1 and CDR2 from the germline V gene are SGHNT and YENEEA. The CDR3 reads CASSPTGLNTEAFF. For the CDR3, the DNA is TGTGCCAGCAGCCCAACAGGGTTGAACACTGAAGCTTTCTTT.

This clone has more than one count but fewer than ten. The chain combines TRBV28 with TRBJ2-7; 7 positions agree with TRBD1. V was pared by 8 bases and J by 0 bases, with 10 bases of the junction left unmatched. Germline V lookup: CDR1 MDHEN, CDR2 SYDVKM. There are 15 residues in the CDR3. The CDR3 DNA sequence: TGTGCCAGCGGTGGGACCGGGACAGCCTCCTACGAGCAGTACTTC. This encodes CASGGTGTASYEQYF.

The chain employs TRBV9 and TRBJ1-4; the match to TRBD1 covers 12 bases. Germline V gene lookup returns CDR1 SGDLS and CDR2 YYNGEE. This CDR3 has 17 residues. The ends lost 4 bases at V and 8 bases at J; junction bases unmatched: 12. The CDR3 DNA follows: TGTGCCAGCAGCTCCGGGACAGGGGGCGCGGCTGGGGAAAAACTGTTTTTT. Protein sequence: CASSSGTGGAAGEKLFF.

V usage is TRBV6-8 and J usage is TRBJ2-2; 8 nucleotides match TRBD2. With V trimmed by 6 bases and J by 3 bases, 12 bases remained unmatched. The germline CDR1 and CDR2 sequences are MNHGY and SAAAGT. The CDR3 spans 17 residues. The CDR3 reads CASRPRRGAGDTGELFF. The DNA for the CDR3 is TGTGCCAGCAGACCTCGGCGGGGGGCTGGGGACACCGGGGAGCTGTTTTTT.

This clone was observed a few times. The chain combines TRBV11-3 with TRBJ2-5, with D possibly being TRBD1 or TRBD2 (5 bases each). The germline CDR1 and CDR2 sequences are SGHNT and YENEEA. The CDR3 consists of 14 residues. The V end was cut by 4 bases, the J end by 5 bases, with 14 bases between. This CDR3 reads CASSWAGRAETQYF. DNA of the CDR3: TGTGCCAGCAGCTGGGCGGGCAGGGCCGAGACCCAGTACTTC.